Presented here are 2 T cell receptor beta chains from one specimen sequenced in a study of blood T cell repertoires in COVID-19. The protocol was immunoSEQ multiplex PCR, while the TCRdb copy is restricted to in-frame clones and leaves out a portion. In the table there are about 130,000 clones, approximately 87% of which are singletons. The specimen sequenced was peripheral blood. All receptors derive from an older woman with acute or convalescent COVID-19.

Here the CDR3 reads CASSQPGLAGAVEQYF. CDR3 DNA sequence: TGTGCCAGCAGCCAACCCGGACTAGCGGGAGCTGTAGAGCAGTACTTC. V gene TRBV4-2 combines with J gene TRBJ2-7; 13 bases align to TRBD2. CDR1 LGHNA and CDR2 YNFKEQ come from the germline V gene. Trimming cost V 2 bases and J 7 bases; bases outside gene matches: 8. This CDR3 has 16 amino acids.

The chain links TRBV27 to TRBJ1-1; D uncertain. The CDR3 extends over 13 amino acids. Germline-derived CDR1 and CDR2 are MNHEY and SMNVEV (reference sequence). The ends were cut back, 5 bases at V and 1 base at J, with 8 bases in the middle. The chain's CDR3 is CASSRHRNTEAFF. The DNA for the CDR3 is TGTGCCAGCAGTCGACACAGGAACACTGAAGCTTTCTTT.